These T cell receptor beta chains were read from a single sample in a study of read filtering for tumor transcriptome and immune sequencing. In TCRdb, the reads were re-called with MiXCR into one record per CDR3 protein. The data hold around 41,000 distinct CDR3 sequences, with around 15% observed a single time. The sample comprised a population of CD138-negative cells sorted from bone marrow. These receptors were collected from a donor older than 35 with multiple myeloma. Both conserved end residues are part of each CDR3. D genes are given only for firm matches. Clone size is stated in some rows and not others, as once, few, many or a class when expanded.

V gene: TRBV28; CDR3 length: 14; J gene: TRBJ2-1; clone size: -; D gene: -; CDR3 DNA: TGTGCCAGCGGTTCAAGTACAGGGAACAATGAGCAGTTCTTC; CDR3 protein: CASGSSTGNNEQFF
V gene: TRBV5-1; CDR3 length: 15; J gene: TRBJ2-5; clone size: many; D gene: TRBD2; CDR3 DNA: TGCGCCAGCAGCTACAGGACTAGCGGGGAAGAGACCCAGTACTTC; CDR3 protein: CASSYRTSGEETQYF
V gene: TRBV11-3; CDR3 length: 13; J gene: TRBJ2-3; clone size: -; D gene: -; CDR3 DNA: TGTGCCAGCAGCTTCCAAGGCTCAGATACGCAGTATTTT; CDR3 protein: CASSFQGSDTQYF
V gene: TRBV7-9; CDR3 length: 11; J gene: TRBJ2-5; clone size: medium-sized; D gene: -; CDR3 DNA: TGTGCCAGCAGAACAGAGGAGACCCAGTACTTC; CDR3 protein: CASRTEETQYF
V gene: TRBV20-1; CDR3 length: 14; J gene: TRBJ2-3; clone size: many; D gene: -; CDR3 DNA: TGCAGTGCTAGAGGGACCAGAGGCGGAGTTACGCAGTATTTT; CDR3 protein: CSARGTRGGVTQYF
V gene: TRBV12-3/TRBV12-4; CDR3 length: 13; J gene: TRBJ1-1; clone size: many; D gene: -; CDR3 DNA: TGTGCCAGCCGGATCCGGCAGAACACTGAAGCTTTCTTT; CDR3 protein: CASRIRQNTEAFF
V gene: TRBV11-2; CDR3 length: 14; J gene: TRBJ1-1; clone size: few; D gene: TRBD1; CDR3 DNA: TGTGCCAGCAGACAGGGGAGGACGAACACTGAAGCTTTCTTT; CDR3 protein: CASRQGRTNTEAFF
V gene: TRBV7-2; CDR3 length: 12; J gene: TRBJ2-3; clone size: many; D gene: -; CDR3 DNA: TGTGCCAGCAGCGCATTAACAGATACGCAGTATTTT; CDR3 protein: CASSALTDTQYF
V gene: TRBV20-1; CDR3 length: 18; J gene: TRBJ2-3; clone size: many; D gene: TRBD1; CDR3 DNA: TGCAGTGCTAGAGATATAAGGGCTCGAGGGGGCGGCACAGATACGCAGTATTTT; CDR3 protein: CSARDIRARGGGTDTQYF
V gene: TRBV20-1; CDR3 length: 13; J gene: TRBJ2-7; clone size: many; D gene: -; CDR3 DNA: TGCAGTGCTAGGGGCCAGAGCTCCTACGAGCAGTACTTC; CDR3 protein: CSARGQSSYEQYF
V gene: TRBV12-3/TRBV12-4; CDR3 length: 13; J gene: TRBJ1-5; clone size: many; D gene: TRBD1; CDR3 DNA: TGTGCCAGCAGCGTAAGGGACAGTTCTCCCCAGCATTTT; CDR3 protein: CASSVRDSSPQHF
V gene: TRBV7-2; CDR3 length: 14; J gene: TRBJ1-1; clone size: many; D gene: TRBD1; CDR3 DNA: TGTGCCAGCAGCTTCGGACAGGTTTATGCTGAAGCTTTCTTT; CDR3 protein: CASSFGQVYAEAFF
V gene: TRBV7-2; CDR3 length: 12; J gene: TRBJ2-3; clone size: many; D gene: TRBD1; CDR3 DNA: TGTGCCAGCAGCTTTGGACAGGGAACGCAGTATTTT; CDR3 protein: CASSFGQGTQYF
V gene: TRBV28; CDR3 length: 15; J gene: TRBJ2-1; clone size: medium-sized; D gene: TRBD1; CDR3 DNA: TGTGCCAGCAACGAAGAGGGACAGGGAACGAGTGAGCAGTTCTTC; CDR3 protein: CASNEEGQGTSEQFF
V gene: TRBV20-1; CDR3 length: 15; J gene: TRBJ2-1; clone size: many; D gene: TRBD2; CDR3 DNA: TGCAGTGCCGACGAGACTAGCGGGGGGAGGAATGAGCAGTTCTTC; CDR3 protein: CSADETSGGRNEQFF
V gene: TRBV28; CDR3 length: 16; J gene: TRBJ1-5; clone size: many; D gene: -; CDR3 DNA: TGTGCCAGCAGTTTACCTTTAGGGACGGATCATCAGCCCCAGCATTTT; CDR3 protein: CASSLPLGTDHQPQHF
V gene: TRBV7-9; CDR3 length: 14; J gene: TRBJ1-4; clone size: many; D gene: TRBD1; CDR3 DNA: TGTGCCAGCAGCCCCCGACAGGGGTCAGGAAAACTGTTTTTT; CDR3 protein: CASSPRQGSGKLFF